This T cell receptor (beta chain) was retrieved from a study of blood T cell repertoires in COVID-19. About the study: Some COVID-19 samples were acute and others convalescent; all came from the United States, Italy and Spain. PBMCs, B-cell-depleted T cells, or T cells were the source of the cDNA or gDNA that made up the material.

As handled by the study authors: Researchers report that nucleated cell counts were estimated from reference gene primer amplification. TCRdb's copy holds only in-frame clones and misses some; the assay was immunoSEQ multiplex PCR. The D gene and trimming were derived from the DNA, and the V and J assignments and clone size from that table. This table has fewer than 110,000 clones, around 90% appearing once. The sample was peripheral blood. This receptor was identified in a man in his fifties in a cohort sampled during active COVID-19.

This chain's CDR3 is CASSLQDRAGYTF. DNA of the CDR3: TGCGCCAGCAGCTTGCAAGACAGGGCTGGCTACACCTTC. The genes are TRBV5-1 and TRBJ1-2; TRBD1 aligns across 7 bases. V lost 1 base, J lost 7 bases, and 4 bases stayed unmatched. This CDR3 is built from 13 residues. Germline CDR1 and CDR2: SGHRS and YFSETQ.